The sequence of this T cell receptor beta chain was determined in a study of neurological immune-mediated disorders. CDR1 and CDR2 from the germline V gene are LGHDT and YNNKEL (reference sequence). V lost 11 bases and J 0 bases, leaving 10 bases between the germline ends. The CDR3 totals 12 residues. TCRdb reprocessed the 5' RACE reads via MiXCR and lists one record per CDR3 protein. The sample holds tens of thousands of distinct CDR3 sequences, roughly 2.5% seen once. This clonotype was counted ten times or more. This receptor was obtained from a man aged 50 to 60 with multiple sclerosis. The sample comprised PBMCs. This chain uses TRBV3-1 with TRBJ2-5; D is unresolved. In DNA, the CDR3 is TGTGCCGCAAGGACCTACCAAGAGACCCAGTACTTC. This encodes CAARTYQETQYF.